This T cell receptor beta chain was observed in a study of graft-versus-host responses after intestinal transplantation. Germline-derived CDR1 and CDR2 are SNHLY and FYNNEI. This CDR3 contains 11 residues. Trimming cost V 4 bases and J 6 bases, with 1 base left between them. Details on this clone: Its cognate antigen is unknown.

Libraries were prepared by immunoSEQ multiplex PCR; TCRdb keeps only in-frame clonotypes and omits some of them. The sample lists around 95,000 clones, about 90% seen once, with around 1% in the top ten. This TCR was recovered from a human donor who was the organ donor for an intestinal transplant. V and J are TRBV2 and TRBJ1-6, with no clear D. Material: unstimulated CD4+ T cells sorted from spleen or lymph node cells, obtained before transplant. The CDR3 sequence: CASSVNSPLHF. The CDR3, as DNA: TGTGCCAGCAGTGTTAATTCACCCCTCCACTTT. The complete variable domain, with remaining parts taken from reference TRBV2 and TRBJ1-6, reads EPEVTQTPSHQVTQMGQEVILRCVPISNHLYFYWYRQILGQKVEFLVSFYNNEISEKSEIFDDQFSVERPDGSNFTLKIRSTKLEDSAMYFCASSVNSPLHFGNGTRLTVT.